Listed here are 30 T cell receptor beta chains from one sample, sequenced in a study of radiotherapy plus CTLA-4 blockade in lung cancer. Sequencing was performed with immunoSEQ multiplex PCR; in TCRdb, only in-frame clones are kept and a portion is missing. This repertoire shows about 46,000 clones, more than 75% found once; its top ten account for 7.5% to 9.5%. The sample here was peripheral blood, taken from a patient treated with radiotherapy plus ipilimumab. The receptor source for this set is a human donor with non-small cell lung cancer who had a complete response to radiotherapy plus ipilimumab.

This chain links TRBV4-1 with TRBJ1-2; no reliable D call. CDR1 and CDR2 (germline): MGHRA, YSYEKL. The V gene lost 0 bases and the J gene lost 9 bases, with 14 bases spanning the gap. The CDR3 covers 14 residues. CDR3 sequence (DNA): TGCGCCAGCAGCCAAGAGCGCACCCGAATAAGCTACACCTTC. It yields the protein CASSQERTRISYTF.

The chain employs TRBV2 and TRBJ2-1; 9 bases agree with TRBD2. There are 15 residues in the CDR3. CDR1 is SNHLY and CDR2 is FYNNEI in the germline V gene. The J segment lost 7 bases and the V segment lost 5 bases, leaving 9 bases of the junction unmatched. CDR3 in DNA: TGTGCCAGCAGTCCCTCGGGCGGGGGGGTTAATGAGCAGTTCTTC. Translation: CASSPSGGGVNEQFF.

This chain joins TRBV6-5 and TRBJ2-5; D call uncertain. The end of the DNA aligns better with TRBJ2-7, so the J call may be wrong. This CDR3 spans 13 amino acids. Germline values: CDR1 MNHEY, CDR2 SVGAGI. CDR3 in DNA: TGTGCCAGCAGTTTCCTACGAGTCGCCGAGCAGTACTTC. As protein: CASSFLRVAEQYF.

The chain is built from TRBV21-1 and TRBJ2-7; TRBD2, as called in the table, went unchecked against the DNA. TRBV21-1 is tagged as a pseudogene. The length of the CDR3 is 17 residues. CDR3 coding DNA: TGTGCCAGCAGCAACCCCTCCCTGAAAGGAGACTTCTACGAGCAGTACGTC. Translating gives CASSNPSLKGDFYEQYV.

The count of this clone is one. The CDR3 here is CASSPQGNTEAFF. The CDR3 DNA reads as TGTGCCAGCAGCCCCCAGGGGAACACTGAAGCTTTCTTT. This chain joins TRBV7-9 and TRBJ1-1; tentative D call: TRBD1 (5 bases). V lost 5 bases and J lost 1, with 8 bases in between. Germline CDR1 and CDR2: SEHNR and FQNEAQ (reference sequence). The CDR3 loop spans 13 amino acids.

This sequence joins TRBV7-6 and TRBJ2-2, with 9 bases aligning to TRBD2. The CDR3 extends over 17 amino acids. From germline, CDR1 is SGHVS and CDR2 FNYEAQ. The V and J ends lost 1 base and 4 bases, in that order; junction bases with no gene match: 7. The CDR3 nucleotides read TGTGCCAGCAGCTTAGATGTAGCGGGGGCCGTCACCGGGGAGCTGTTTTTT. Protein product: CASSLDVAGAVTGELFF.

The chain combines TRBV10-1 with TRBJ2-1, with 8 bases that match TRBD2. V lost 0 bases to trimming and J lost 6 bases; unmatched junction nucleotides: 7. The CDR3 totals 16 residues. Germline V CDR1 and CDR2: WNHNN, SYGVQD (reference sequence). The CDR3 DNA sequence: TGCGCCAGCAGTGAGTCTAAGCGGGGGTACTTCAATGAGCAGTTCTTC. Its protein is CASSESKRGYFNEQFF.

This chain uses TRBV6-5 with TRBJ1-5, with 8 bases lining up with TRBD1. This CDR3 has 14 residues. Germline-derived CDR1 and CDR2 are MNHEY and SVGAGI. The V segment lost 5 bases and the J segment 5 bases; nucleotides outside the gene matches: 5. CDR3 loop: CASSKQGAYQPQHF. The CDR3 DNA is TGTGCCAGCAGTAAGCAGGGGGCCTATCAGCCCCAGCATTTT.

V is TRBV18 and J is TRBJ1-5; TRBD1 is a possible D gene (6 bases). The germline V gene has CDR1 KGHSH and CDR2 LQKENI. The CDR3 totals 15 residues. V lost 6 bases, J lost 4 bases, and 16 bases lay in between. CDR3 amino acids: CASSLNSGENQPQHF. The CDR3 region has the DNA TGTGCCAGCTCCCTTAATTCAGGGGAAAATCAGCCCCAGCATTTT.

This chain links TRBV7-8 with TRBJ2-5; D remains unclear. This CDR3 is built from 14 residues. Germline-derived CDR1 and CDR2 are SGHVS and FQNEAQ. The V and J ends lost 4 bases and 2 bases respectively, with 11 bases between them. CDR3 in DNA: TGTGCCAGCAGCTCCCTCGCCAGTCAAGAGACCCAGTACTTC. This encodes CASSSLASQETQYF.

The rearrangement links TRBV19 to TRBJ2-5; possible D gene TRBD1, 6 bases. The V end lost 5 bases, the J end lost 5 bases, and 15 bases lay between the germline ends. The CDR3 spans 14 residues. Per the germline V gene, CDR1 is LNHDA and CDR2 is SQIVND (reference sequence). This CDR3 is CASSRDIQGETQYF. CDR3 in DNA: TGTGCCAGTAGTCGGGACATTCAAGGGGAGACCCAGTACTTC. The whole variable domain, filled in from reference TRBV19 and TRBJ2-5, reads DGGITQSPKYLFRKEGQNVTLSCEQNLNHDAMYWYRQDPGQGLRLIYYSQIVNDFQKGDIAEGYSVSREKKESFPLTVTSAQKNPTAFYLCASSRDIQGETQYFGPGTRLLVL.

This chain joins TRBV29-1 and TRBJ1-2; 12 bases map to TRBD1. The CDR3 extends over 13 amino acids. Germline CDR1 is SQVTM and CDR2 is ANQGSEA. The V segment lost 7 bases and the J segment 7 bases; nucleotides outside the gene matches: 7. In DNA, the CDR3 is TGCAGCGCTGTTCCGGGACAGGGGGCTGGCTACACCTTC. Translating it yields CSAVPGQGAGYTF. The full variable domain, with the rest looked up from reference TRBV29-1 and TRBJ1-2, is SAVISQKPSRDICQRGTSLTIQCQVDSQVTMMFWYRQQPGQSLTLIATANQGSEATYESGFVIDKFPISRPNLTFSTLTVSNMSPEDSSIYLCSAVPGQGAGYTFGSGTRLTVV.

V is TRBV2 and J is TRBJ1-5, with D perhaps TRBD1 (6 bases). Germline lookup yields CDR1 SNHLY and CDR2 FYNNEI. This CDR3 has 14 amino acids. Trimming took 7 bases from V and 0 from J, leaving 10 bases between them. The CDR3 DNA sequence: TGTGCCAGCATGAGGGGGAATAGCAATCAGCCCCAGCATTTT. This encodes CASMRGNSNQPQHF. Full variable domain (rest looked up from reference TRBV2 and TRBJ1-5): EPEVTQTPSHQVTQMGQEVILRCVPISNHLYFYWYRQILGQKVEFLVSFYNNEISEKSEIFDDQFSVERPDGSNFTLKIRSTKLEDSAMYFCASMRGNSNQPQHFGDGTRLSIL.

This chain uses TRBV18 with TRBJ2-6; possible D gene TRBD1, 5 bases. There are 17 residues in the CDR3. Trimming cost V 3 bases and J 0 bases, with 12 bases left between them. Germline values: CDR1 KGHSH, CDR2 LQKENI. This chain's CDR3 is CASSPQGARSGANVLTF. CDR3 DNA: TGTGCCAGCTCACCGCAGGGTGCGCGCTCTGGGGCCAACGTCCTGACTTTC. Based on the CDR3 plus reference TRBV18 and TRBJ2-6, the full variable domain is NAGVMQNPRHLVRRRGQEARLRCSPMKGHSHVYWYRQLPEEGLKFMVYLQKENIIDESGMPKERFSAEFPKEGPSILRIQQVVRGDSAAYFCASSPQGARSGANVLTFGAGSRLTVL.

This chain connects TRBV4-3 to TRBJ2-7, with D unclear. This CDR3 has 14 amino acids. Trimming removed 1 base at V and 4 bases at J, with 11 bases between. The germline V gene encodes CDR1 LGHNA and CDR2 YSLEER. The CDR3 coding sequence is TGCGCCAGCAGCCAAGGGCACAGTGATTACGAGCAGTACTTC. It encodes CASSQGHSDYEQYF.

CDR3 in amino acids: CASSSSGGQETQYF. CDR3 DNA: TGCGCCAGCAGTTCTAGCGGGGGGCAAGAGACCCAGTACTTC. The gene calls are TRBV5-1 and TRBJ2-5, with 11 positions matching TRBD2. Germline values: CDR1 SGHRS, CDR2 YFSETQ. Trimming cost V 5 bases and J 2 bases; bases outside gene matches: 2. The CDR3 extends over 14 amino acids. The whole variable domain, remainder taken from reference TRBV5-1 and TRBJ2-5, is KAGVTQTPRYLIKTRGQQVTLSCSPISGHRSVSWYQQTPGQGLQFLFEYFSETQRNKGNFPGRFSGRQFSNSRSEMNVSTLELGDSALYLCASSSSGGQETQYFGPGTRLLVL.

This sequence joins TRBV10-3 and TRBJ1-1; 7 bases fit TRBD1. Trimming cost V 4 bases and J 0 bases; bases outside gene matches: 8. Germline V gene lookup returns CDR1 ENHRY and CDR2 SYGVKD. This CDR3 has 16 amino acids. DNA for the CDR3: TGTGCCATCAGTGGGGGCGGGGGGACAGTGAACACTGAAGCTTTCTTT. Translated: CAISGGGGTVNTEAFF.

Sample share makes this clone medium-sized. This rearrangement joins TRBV7-9 to TRBJ1-4; 8 positions agree with TRBD1. The CDR3 covers 16 residues. Per the germline V gene, CDR1 is SEHNR and CDR2 is FQNEAQ (reference sequence). Germline trimming cut 5 bases from V and 8 bases from J; bases unmatched to any gene: 13. This CDR3 reads CASSTFQGAEVEKLFF. The CDR3 DNA follows: TGTGCCAGCAGCACCTTCCAGGGGGCCGAGGTAGAAAAACTGTTTTTT.

This clone was found a few times. This chain joins TRBV7-2 and TRBJ1-1; TRBD1 matches at 7 bases. The CDR3 sequence is 13 residues long. The junction had 9 bases not matched to a gene; V was cut back by 4 bases and J by 10 bases. CDR1 SGHTA and CDR2 FQGNSA come from the germline V gene. The CDR3: CASSSRQGLGAFF. The CDR3 DNA sequence: TGTGCCAGCAGCTCCAGACAGGGTTTGGGAGCTTTCTTT.

The V gene is TRBV2, the J gene TRBJ2-7, with D maybe TRBD1 (6 bases). This CDR3 region has 12 residues. Trimming shortened V by 4 bases and J by 3 bases, and 7 bases separated the two germline ends. Germline lookup yields CDR1 SNHLY and CDR2 FYNNEI. In nucleotides, the CDR3 is TGTGCCAGCAGTGTCAGGGGCTACGAGCAGTACTTC. This encodes CASSVRGYEQYF.

This clone has only a few counts. The chain links TRBV18 to TRBJ2-7, with TRBD1 as a possible D gene (6 bases). The CDR3 extends over 15 amino acids. Germline V CDR1 and CDR2: KGHSH, LQKENI. V lost 3 bases to trimming and J lost 1 base, with 13 bases between them. The CDR3 DNA sequence: TGTGCCAGCTCACCGGGGGCAGCTGAGTCCTACGAGCAGTACGTC. Its translation: CASSPGAAESYEQYV.

CDR3 DNA: TGCAGCGTGTTCTTTGAAGAGACCCAGTACTTC. Translated: CSVFFEETQYF. The chain combines TRBV29-1 with TRBJ2-5; D gene ambiguous. CDR1 and CDR2 (germline): SQVTM, ANQGSEA. V was clipped by 6 bases and J by 3 bases, with 8 bases between them. This CDR3 is 11 amino acids long.

CDR3 DNA sequence: TGTGCCAGCAGCTTTCAGGGTGGATCCACTGAAGCTTTCTTT. As protein: CASSFQGGSTEAFF. The V call is TRBV7-2, the J call TRBJ1-1, with a tentative D call TRBD1 (5 bases). Germline V lookup: CDR1 SGHTA, CDR2 FQGNSA. CDR3 length: 14 residues. Trimming left V 3 bases short and J 4 bases short, with 12 bases between.

The gene calls are TRBV28 and TRBJ1-3, with D possibly being TRBD1 (5 bases). CDR1 MDHEN and CDR2 SYDVKM come from the germline V gene. Trimming removed 6 bases at V and 4 bases at J, with 13 bases between. CDR3 length: 14 residues. CDR3 protein: CASSTTGGGNTIYF. The CDR3 DNA reads as TGTGCCAGCAGCACTACGGGGGGGGGAAACACCATATATTTT.

The chain employs TRBV7-2 and TRBJ1-3; D is undetermined. Germline assignment: CDR1 SGHTA and CDR2 FQGNSA. V gave up 1 base and J gave up 4 bases, with 14 bases separating them. This CDR3 is 16 amino acids long. The CDR3 loop reads CASSLVFSNRGNTIYF. The CDR3 DNA follows: TGTGCCAGCAGCTTAGTCTTTAGTAATCGGGGAAACACCATATATTTT.

This clone appeared a single time. The CDR3 bases are TGTGCCAGCAGCCCCGGAGACAGCTACAATGAGCAGTTCTTC. This codes for CASSPGDSYNEQFF. The chain is built from TRBV7-2 and TRBJ2-1; perhaps TRBD1 as D (5 bases). Trimming pared 5 bases from V and 3 bases from J, leaving 11 bases between. There are 14 residues in the CDR3. The germline V gene has CDR1 SGHTA and CDR2 FQGNSA.

This sequence joins TRBV5-1 and TRBJ2-1; 8 bases line up with TRBD1. J was trimmed by 5 bases and V by 6 bases; bases with no gene match: 10. The CDR3 length is 15 residues. Germline assignment: CDR1 SGHRS and CDR2 YFSETQ. CDR3 nucleotides: TGCGCCAGCACATCCGGACAGGGTAGGAACAATGAGCAGTTCTTC. Its translation: CASTSGQGRNNEQFF.

This chain joins TRBV5-5 and TRBJ1-1; unclear D gene. Trimming pared 2 bases from V and 0 bases from J, leaving 11 bases between. CDR3 length: 15 residues. Germline V gene data show CDR1 as SGHKS and CDR2 as YYEKEE (reference sequence). This CDR3 reads CASSFSSVMNTEAFF. Here the CDR3 DNA reads TGTGCCAGCAGCTTCAGTTCTGTTATGAACACTGAAGCTTTCTTT.

J is TRBJ2-5 and V is TRBV7-9; D may be TRBD2 (6 bases). The germline V and J ends were trimmed by 7 bases and 4 bases, with 16 bases remaining between them. The CDR3 length is 14 residues. Germline values: CDR1 SEHNR, CDR2 FQNEAQ (reference sequence). The CDR3 loop is CASIRMGGAETQYF. The CDR3, as DNA: TGTGCCAGCATCCGGATGGGGGGAGCAGAGACCCAGTACTTC.

The chain has TRBV2 and TRBJ2-2; D possibly corresponds to TRBD1 (6 bases). Per the germline V gene, CDR1 is SNHLY and CDR2 is FYNNEI. The CDR3 sequence is 15 residues long. Trimming left V 4 bases short and J 1 base short, with 10 bases between. The CDR3 loop is CASSVGHLNTGELFF. CDR3 coding DNA: TGTGCCAGCAGTGTGGGACATTTGAACACCGGGGAGCTGTTTTTT.